Reported below is one T cell receptor beta chain. Its antigen is still unknown. Qualities for individual bases were not recorded, and no much larger clone is one base off. In the prospective study, participants were about 18 to 90 years old, resided in 20 to 30 geographic areas of the United States, and were enrolled through a virtual design. In the prospective study, cohorts were assigned on the basis of participant-reported clinical history obtained from a screening survey and a study questionnaire. For ImmuneRACE Cohort 3, a participant was defined as recovered based on two consecutive negative NP/OP PCR tests, clearance by a healthcare professional, or resolution of symptoms. Each participant in the prospective study had whole blood, serum and a nasopharyngeal or oropharyngeal swab collected by mobile phlebotomists. Prospective study participants could optionally give additional blood draws and questionnaires over an approximately two-month period. Prospective study blood samples were shipped either frozen or at room temperature before DNA extraction.

The source of the sample is a study of blood T cell repertoires in COVID-19 (dated by TCRdb to about 2020). About the full investigation: Samples covering the acute and convalescent phases of COVID-19 were provided by collaborators in the United States, Italy and Spain. The material from the prospective study consisted of cDNA or gDNA derived from T cells, B-cell-depleted T cells, or PBMCs. The dataset comprised deeply sampled blood TCRbeta repertoires from subjects exposed to, actively infected with, or recovered from COVID-19. A freely available public database, intended as a resource for researchers studying the immune response to SARS-CoV-2, is where the repertoires were released. Samples were obtained from the ongoing ImmuneRACE study (first 160 participants) and from about 1,300 subjects provided by 6 global collaborators. A de-identified subject ID, COVID-19 status, age in years and sex were almost always included in the sample metadata. HLA class I and class II types, where available, came from metadata supplied by the sample provider rather than from assay-based typing. The research as a whole found: How much clinical and demographic metadata was included differed by source and by participant, and the metadata was provided uncurated.

Via the germline V gene, CDR1 is SNHLY and CDR2 FYNNEI. Relative to germline, V is 6 bases shorter and J is 4 bases shorter, with 12 bases between their ends. From its cysteine to its phenylalanine, the CDR3 spans 14 amino acids. Here the CDR3 DNA is all that survives: 42 bases in frame from base 1. TCRbeta CDR3 regions were amplified from genomic DNA by means of the immunoSEQ Assay, a bias-controlled multiplex PCR. In the original analysis: Within the assay, amplification of reference gene primers was used to estimate how many nucleated cells each sample contained. To quantify the absolute abundance of each unique TCRbeta CDR3 rearrangement, sequence reads were collapsed and filtered. Productive Simpson clonality was computed per sample as the square root of Simpson's diversity index over productive rearrangements. TCRdb retrieved this table from immuneACCESS and kept in-frame rearrangements only. Not all clones are present; in checked studies, unresolved V genes account for under half, and no reason is known for the remainder. Clone size and V and J calls were adopted from that table, with D and trimming inferred from the DNA. A total of about 64,000 clones appear in this sample, roughly 91% of them only once. The ten largest make up 10% of the sample.

The rearrangement joined TRBV2 to TRBJ2-2, with a weak D call of TRBD1 (5 bases match). The sequence was obtained from a woman aged 40-49 years who had recovered from COVID-19. The sample consisted of PBMCs or T cells enriched from blood (not recorded which). The CDR3 loop reads CASRGDRFTGELFF. The sequenced DNA is TGTGCCAGCAGGGGCGACAGATTCACCGGGGAGCTGTTTTTT.